The 24 T cell receptor beta chains below were found in one sample sequenced in a study of blood T cell repertoires in COVID-19. Measured with immunoSEQ multiplex PCR; TCRdb has only the in-frame clones, and not every one. This table holds 250,000 or so clones, around 80% found once. The sequencing input was peripheral blood. The receptors come from a woman aged 18-35 years with acute or convalescent COVID-19.

The V call is TRBV6-5, the J call TRBJ1-1; 8 nucleotides line up with TRBD1. Germline trimming cut 6 bases from V and 1 base from J; bases unmatched to any gene: 1. Per germline, CDR1 MNHEY and CDR2 SVGAGI. The CDR3 is 13 amino acids. The CDR3 coding sequence is TGTGCCAGCAGGACAGGGGAGAACACTGAAGCTTTCTTT. Translation: CASRTGENTEAFF.

V gene TRBV28 combines with J gene TRBJ2-1, with D unclear. This CDR3 comprises 12 residues. Germline V gene lookup returns CDR1 MDHEN and CDR2 SYDVKM. The V end was cut by 4 bases, the J end by 4 bases, with 5 bases between. CDR3 nucleotide sequence: TGTGCCAGCAGTTACAGATACAATGAGCAGTTCTTC. Encoded protein: CASSYRYNEQFF.

The CDR3 reads CASSPRAGLAGYDNEQFF. The CDR3 DNA is TGTGCCAGCAGCCCCCGAGCGGGACTAGCGGGTTACGACAATGAGCAGTTCTTC. The chain has TRBV7-9 and TRBJ2-1; TRBD2 matches 12 bases. Looked up from germline, CDR1 is SEHNR and CDR2 is FQNEAQ (reference sequence). This CDR3 has 18 residues. J was trimmed by 5 bases and V by 5 bases; bases with no gene match: 13. Drawing the rest from reference TRBV7-9 and TRBJ2-1, the complete variable domain is DTGVSQNPRHKITKRGQNVTFRCDPISEHNRLYWYRQTLGQGPEFLTYFQNEAQLEKSRLLSDRFSAERPKGSFSTLEIQRTEQGDSAMYLCASSPRAGLAGYDNEQFFGPGTRLTVL.

This clone has a single count. The chain employs TRBV6-5 and TRBJ2-1, with 10 bases that match TRBD2. Trimming removed 4 bases from V and 0 bases from J; junction bases left unmatched: 0. The CDR3 loop spans 15 amino acids. CDR1 MNHEY and CDR2 SVGAGI come from the germline V gene. CDR3 in amino acids: CASSSSGSSYNEQFF. In DNA, the CDR3 is TGTGCCAGCAGTTCTAGCGGGAGCTCCTACAATGAGCAGTTCTTC.

This clone has just a few counts. This chain joins TRBV7-2 and TRBJ2-1; D gene uncertain. Germline lookup yields CDR1 SGHTA and CDR2 FQGNSA. The CDR3 length is 14 residues. Deletions cut 5 bases from V and 10 bases from J, with 18 bases between. The CDR3 is CASSQRSALGEQFF. The CDR3 DNA reads TGTGCCAGCAGCCAACGATCGGCGTTGGGCGAGCAGTTCTTC.

This chain connects TRBV6-1 to TRBJ2-5; possible D gene TRBD1, 5 bases. With 0 bases removed from V and 0 bases from J, the gap between germline ends came to 8 bases. Germline lookup yields CDR1 MNHNS and CDR2 SASEGT. CDR3 size: 15 residues. In DNA form, the CDR3 reads TGTGCCAGCAGTGAAGCTTCAGGGAACCAAGAGACCCAGTACTTC. Amino acids: CASSEASGNQETQYF.

This clone has only one observation. The rearrangement joins TRBV13 to TRBJ1-5; perhaps TRBD1 as D (5 bases). The length of the CDR3 is 14 residues. Trimming stripped 5 bases from V and 2 bases from J, with 10 bases between. From germline, CDR1 is PRHDT and CDR2 FYEKMQ (reference sequence). The CDR3 DNA is TGTGCCAGCAGCCCGGGACTGGGCAATCAGCCCCAGCATTTT. Its translation: CASSPGLGNQPQHF.

The J gene is TRBJ1-5, the V gene TRBV6-1, with a possible D match to TRBD1 (5 bases). This CDR3 has 15 amino acids. The V end was cut by 2 bases, the J end by 2 bases, with 10 bases between. CDR1 is MNHNS, CDR2 SASEGT, per germline. The CDR3 region is CASSEQGGGNQPQHF. CDR3 nucleotides: TGTGCCAGCAGTGAACAGGGAGGCGGCAATCAGCCCCAGCATTTT.

This chain joins TRBV7-2 and TRBJ2-3; 12 positions match TRBD2. This CDR3 is 12 amino acids long. Germline V gives CDR1 SGHTA, CDR2 FQGNSA. The ends lost 6 bases at V and 15 bases at J; junction bases unmatched: 7. CDR3 protein: CASRLAGGRSYF. Written as DNA, the CDR3 is TGTGCCAGCAGGCTAGCGGGAGGGCGGTCCTATTTT.

The chain links TRBV5-8 to TRBJ2-7, with 7 bases aligning to TRBD1. The germline CDR1 and CDR2 sequences are SGHTS and YDEGEE. CDR3 size: 16 residues. Trimming removed 0 bases from V and 6 bases from J; junction bases left unmatched: 12. The chain's CDR3 is CASSLADWDSDSEQYF. The CDR3 DNA sequence: TGTGCCAGCAGCTTGGCCGACTGGGACAGCGATTCCGAGCAGTACTTC.

This chain links TRBV6-2 or TRBV6-3 with TRBJ1-2; D not certain. This CDR3 comprises 12 residues. V was cut by 4 bases and J by 4 bases, with 7 bases left in between. Per germline, CDR1 MNHEY and CDR2 SVGEGT. The CDR3 here is CASSWAGYGYTF. CDR3 DNA sequence: TGTGCCAGCAGTTGGGCAGGCTATGGCTACACCTTC.

The chain carries TRBV7-9 and TRBJ1-2; D unclear. Germline values: CDR1 SEHNR, CDR2 FQNEAQ (reference sequence). This CDR3 spans 15 amino acids. Between the trimmed V and J ends, which lost 2 bases and 2 bases, there was a span of 12 bases. The CDR3 reads CASSLSLGPNYGYTF. The CDR3 DNA is TGTGCCAGCAGCTTATCGCTGGGCCCAAACTATGGCTACACCTTC.

The rearrangement uses TRBV28 and TRBJ1-1; 9 bases are a match to TRBD1. The CDR3 loop spans 15 amino acids. V dropped 4 bases and J dropped 6; count of bases not matched to a gene: 9. In germline, CDR1 is MDHEN, CDR2 SYDVKM. Here the CDR3 DNA reads TGTGCCAGCAGTTCGCCTACAGGGGGCCAGGCTGAAGCTTTCTTT. It specifies CASSSPTGGQAEAFF.

The gene calls are TRBV7-2 and TRBJ1-5; tentative D call: TRBD1 (6 bases). The germline V and J ends were trimmed by 5 bases and 0 bases, with 11 bases remaining between them. Germline-derived CDR1 and CDR2 are SGHTA and FQGNSA. CDR3 length: 15 residues. The CDR3 region is CASSPRQDSNQPQHF. CDR3 DNA sequence: TGTGCCAGCAGCCCACGACAGGATAGCAATCAGCCCCAGCATTTT.

This clone has only one observation. This chain links TRBV7-6 with TRBJ2-7; 7 bases line up with TRBD2. The V segment lost 4 bases and the J segment 0 bases; nucleotides outside the gene matches: 12. This CDR3 spans 17 amino acids. Germline CDR1 SGHVS, CDR2 FNYEAQ. CDR3 in amino acids: CASSSQVGGGSSYEQYF. CDR3 DNA sequence: TGTGCCAGCAGCTCCCAGGTTGGGGGAGGGAGCTCCTACGAGCAGTACTTC.

This clone has a handful of counts. The V call is TRBV5-5, the J call TRBJ2-7, with TRBD1 identical over 8 bases. CDR1 SGHKS and CDR2 YYEKEE come from the germline V gene (reference sequence). The CDR3 has 15 residues. V shed 4 bases, J shed 2 bases, and the junction held 8 bases outside the gene matches. This CDR3 reads CASSPGTGVAYEQYF. DNA of the CDR3: TGTGCCAGCAGCCCCGGGACAGGAGTGGCCTACGAGCAGTACTTC.

DNA of the CDR3: TGTGCCACCAGCAGAGACCGCCGCCCCGGGACTAGCAGTGTTACAGATACGCAGTATTTT. It specifies CATSRDRRPGTSSVTDTQYF. The chain couples TRBV15 to TRBJ2-3, with 9 positions matching TRBD2. With 0 bases clipped from V and 3 bases from J, the junction kept 16 bases outside the gene matches. CDR3 length: 20 amino acids. Germline V gene lookup returns CDR1 LNHNV and CDR2 YYDKDF (reference sequence).

V gene TRBV2 combines with J gene TRBJ2-6; D call uncertain. Per germline, CDR1 SNHLY and CDR2 FYNNEI. V dropped 6 bases and J dropped 0 bases, with 6 bases sitting between them. The CDR3 runs 14 residues. This CDR3 reads CASRQNSGANVLTF. In nucleotides, the CDR3 is TGTGCCAGCAGACAGAACTCTGGGGCCAACGTCCTGACTTTC.

Here the CDR3 reads CASSYLDGYTF. The CDR3 DNA reads TGTGCCAGCAGTTACCTAGATGGCTACACCTTC. This chain connects TRBV6-2 or TRBV6-3 to TRBJ1-2; D uncertain. The length of the CDR3 is 11 residues. Germline V gene data show CDR1 as MNHEY and CDR2 as SVGEGT. The germline V and J ends were trimmed by 2 bases and 6 bases, with 4 bases remaining between them.

This clone turned up a few times. The V gene is TRBV5-4, the J gene TRBJ2-3; D is ambiguous. The germline gives CDR1 SGHNT, CDR2 YYREEE (reference sequence). This CDR3 region has 13 residues. V was pared by 0 bases and J by 3 bases, with 5 bases between. The CDR3 nucleotides are TGTGCCAGCAGCTTGGTACTGACAGATACGCAGTATTTT. Its protein product is CASSLVLTDTQYF. Variable domain in full (rest from reference TRBV5-4 and TRBJ2-3): ETGVTQSPTHLIKTRGQQVTLRCSSQSGHNTVSWYQQALGQGPQFIFQYYREEENGRGNFPPRFSGLQFPNYSSELNVNALELDDSALYLCASSLVLTDTQYFGPGTRLTVL.

This chain connects TRBV19 to TRBJ2-6, with unresolved D. CDR3 size: 16 residues. Germline lookup yields CDR1 LNHDA and CDR2 SQIVND (reference sequence). Trimming stripped 1 base from V and 0 bases from J, with 7 bases between. The CDR3 reads CASSIGQISGANVLTF. The CDR3 DNA reads TGTGCCAGTAGTATAGGGCAGATCTCTGGGGCCAACGTCCTGACTTTC. Full variable domain (outside the CDR3, taken from reference TRBV19 and TRBJ2-6): DGGITQSPKYLFRKEGQNVTLSCEQNLNHDAMYWYRQDPGQGLRLIYYSQIVNDFQKGDIAEGYSVSREKKESFPLTVTSAQKNPTAFYLCASSIGQISGANVLTFGAGSRLTVL.

This rearrangement joins TRBV30 to TRBJ2-1; D might be TRBD2 (6 bases). In germline, CDR1 is GTSNPN, CDR2 SVGIG (reference sequence). V was pared by 3 bases and J by 4 bases, with 10 bases between. The CDR3 runs 13 residues. As DNA, the CDR3 is TGTGCCTGGAGGGACCGGGGGTACAATGAGCAGTTCTTC. As protein: CAWRDRGYNEQFF. Using reference TRBV30 and TRBJ2-1 for the parts outside the CDR3, the full variable domain is SQTIHQWPATLVQPVGSPLSLECTVEGTSNPNLYWYRQAAGRGLQLLFYSVGIGQISSEVPQNLSASRPQDRQFILSSKKLLLSDSGFYLCAWRDRGYNEQFFGPGTRLTVL.

The CDR3 DNA follows: TGTGCCAGCACCCCGGGTAGTAGCGGGAGCCACGAGCAGTACTTC. It codes for CASTPGSSGSHEQYF. The chain uses TRBV7-8 and TRBJ2-7; 9 positions match TRBD2. Germline loops: CDR1 SGHVS, CDR2 FQNEAQ. With 7 bases clipped from V and 5 bases from J, the junction kept 12 bases outside the gene matches. This CDR3 region has 15 residues. Full variable domain (missing parts from reference TRBV7-8 and TRBJ2-7): GAGVSQSPRYKVAKRGQDVALRCDPISGHVSLFWYQQALGQGPEFLTYFQNEAQLDKSGLPSDRFFAERPEGSVSTLKIQRTQQEDSAVYLCASTPGSSGSHEQYFGPGTRLTVT.

This clone was observed a handful of times. CDR3 DNA: TGTGCCAGCAGCCAGGGACAGTATAATTCACCCCTCCACTTT. Translation gives CASSQGQYNSPLHF. The chain links TRBV7-9 to TRBJ1-6; TRBD1 aligns across 7 bases. The CDR3 runs 14 residues. The germline CDR1 and CDR2 sequences are SEHNR and FQNEAQ (reference sequence). V trimming: 5 bases; J trimming: 4 bases; junction bases outside the gene matches: 2.